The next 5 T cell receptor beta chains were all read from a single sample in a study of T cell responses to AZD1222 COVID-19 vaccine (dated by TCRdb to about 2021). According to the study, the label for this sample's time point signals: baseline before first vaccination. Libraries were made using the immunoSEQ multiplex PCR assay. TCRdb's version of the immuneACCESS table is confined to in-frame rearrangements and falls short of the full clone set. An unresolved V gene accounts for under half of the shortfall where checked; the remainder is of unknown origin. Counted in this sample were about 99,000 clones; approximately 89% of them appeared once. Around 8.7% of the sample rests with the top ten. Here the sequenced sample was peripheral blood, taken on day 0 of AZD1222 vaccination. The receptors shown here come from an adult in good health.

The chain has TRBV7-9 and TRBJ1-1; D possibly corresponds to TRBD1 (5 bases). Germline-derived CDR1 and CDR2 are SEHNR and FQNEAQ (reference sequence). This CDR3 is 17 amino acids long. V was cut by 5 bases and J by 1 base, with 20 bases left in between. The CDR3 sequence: CASSDYGVQRGNTEAFF. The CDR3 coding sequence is TGTGCCAGCAGCGATTATGGAGTCCAGAGGGGGAACACTGAAGCTTTCTTT.

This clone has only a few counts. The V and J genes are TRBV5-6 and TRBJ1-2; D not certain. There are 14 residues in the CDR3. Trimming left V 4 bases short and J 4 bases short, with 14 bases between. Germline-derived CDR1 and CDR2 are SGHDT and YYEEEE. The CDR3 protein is CASSLTRSSYGYTF. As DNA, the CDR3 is TGTGCCAGCAGCCTAACCAGGAGTTCCTATGGCTACACCTTC.

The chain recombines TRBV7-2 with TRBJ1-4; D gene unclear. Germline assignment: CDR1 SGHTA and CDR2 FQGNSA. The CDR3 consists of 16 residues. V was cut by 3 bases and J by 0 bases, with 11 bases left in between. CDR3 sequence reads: CASSFGQLATNEKLFF. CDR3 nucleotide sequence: TGTGCCAGCAGCTTCGGGCAACTAGCAACTAATGAAAAACTGTTTTTT.

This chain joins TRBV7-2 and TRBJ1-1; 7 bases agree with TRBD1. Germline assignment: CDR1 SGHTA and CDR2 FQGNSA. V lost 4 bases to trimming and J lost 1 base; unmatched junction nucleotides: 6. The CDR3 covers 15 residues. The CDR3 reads CASSSYWDRNTEAFF. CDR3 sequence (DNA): TGTGCCAGCAGCTCCTACTGGGACAGGAACACTGAAGCTTTCTTT.

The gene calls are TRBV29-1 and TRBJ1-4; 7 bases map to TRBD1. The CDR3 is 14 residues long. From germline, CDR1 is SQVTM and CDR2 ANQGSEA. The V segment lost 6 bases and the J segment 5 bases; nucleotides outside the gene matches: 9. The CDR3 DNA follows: TGCAGCGTCACCTTGACAGGGAAAAATGAAAAACTGTTTTTT. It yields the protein CSVTLTGKNEKLFF.